These 8 T cell receptor beta chains originate from one sample sequenced in a study of regulatory T cells in long-lasting Graves disease. Time point reported: newly diagnosed GD, antithyroid drugs for less than 3 months. PBMC-derived RNA was used for the TCR library. Construction of TCR beta libraries relied on iRepertoire HTBI primers and on Arm-PCR targeting CDR3 regions. TCRdb passed the multiplex PCR reads through MiXCR, listing each CDR3 protein once. The profile covers over 400,000 distinct CDR3 sequences, with about 15% appearing a single time and about 15% taken by the ten largest. In addition, the sample was reused for a study of T cells in Graves' hyperthyroidism and ophthalmopathy.

Sequences were derived from peripheral blood mononuclear cells (PBMCs), sampled at new diagnosis, from a patient treated with antithyroid drugs. The origin of the receptors is a woman between 45 and 60 years old with Graves disease.

There are many counts of this clonotype. This chain's CDR3 is CASRAGTLLAKNIQYF. The CDR3 bases are TGTGCCAGCAGGGCCGGGACATTGTTAGCCAAAAACATTCAGTACTTC. The chain couples TRBV6-1 to TRBJ2-4; weak D call: TRBD1 (6 bases). Trimming stripped 6 bases from V and 0 bases from J, with 15 bases between. The length of the CDR3 is 16 residues. The germline CDR1 and CDR2 sequences are MNHNS and SASEGT.

The chain combines TRBV12-5 with TRBJ2-7; tentative D call: TRBD2 (6 bases). The CDR3 sequence is 13 residues long. Germline assignment: CDR1 LGHNT and CDR2 FRNRAP. V was trimmed by 7 bases and J by 2 bases, leaving 12 bases between them. The CDR3 sequence is CASALSGTYEQYF. Here the CDR3 DNA reads TGTGCTAGTGCTCTTAGCGGCACCTACGAGCAGTACTTC.

This clonotype has ten or more counts. CDR3 bases: TGTGCCAGTAGCTGGGGGACAGGGCCCGCCGAGCAGTACTTC. It codes for CASSWGTGPAEQYF. The J gene is TRBJ2-7, the V gene TRBV19, with 9 bases aligning to TRBD1. This CDR3 is built from 14 residues. Germline assignment: CDR1 LNHDA and CDR2 SQIVND (reference sequence). J gave up 6 bases and V 6 bases, and 9 bases lay outside the gene matches.

The CDR3 coding sequence is TGTGCCAGCAGCCCTTGGACAGAAATCTATAGCAATCAGCCCCAGCATTTT. Its protein is CASSPWTEIYSNQPQHF. The chain recombines TRBV5-5 with TRBJ1-5, with D possibly matching TRBD1 (6 bases). The CDR3 loop spans 17 amino acids. Germline-derived CDR1 and CDR2 are SGHKS and YYEKEE (reference sequence). V shed 4 bases and J shed 0 bases, with 17 bases lying between them.

This clonotype was detected ten times or more. This rearrangement joins TRBV12-3 or TRBV12-4 to TRBJ2-7; D ambiguous. V dropped 5 bases and J dropped 6 bases, with 17 bases sitting between them. CDR3 length: 14 residues. The CDR3 reads CASSPSPLRFEQYF. Here the CDR3 DNA reads TGTGCCAGCAGTCCATCCCCTCTAAGGTTCGAGCAGTACTTC.

This clonotype has at least ten counts. The chain joins TRBV2 to TRBJ2-3; the D is unclear. This CDR3 comprises 13 residues. The V gene lost 0 bases and the J gene lost 2 bases, with 3 bases spanning the gap. Germline lookup yields CDR1 SNHLY and CDR2 FYNNEI. CDR3 in amino acids: CASSEAPTDTQYF. Here the CDR3 DNA reads TGTGCCAGCAGTGAAGCCCCCACAGATACGCAGTATTTT.

This clonotype was picked up many times. This rearrangement joins TRBV29-1 to TRBJ2-1; 14 positions agree with TRBD2. Germline V gene data show CDR1 as SQVTM and CDR2 as ANQGSEA. The CDR3 contains 17 residues. V was clipped by 5 bases and J by 3 bases; unmatched bases: 9. The CDR3 nucleotides read TGCAGCGTTCGAACCTTTGGGACTAGCGGGAGCTACAATGAGCAGTTCTTC. Amino acids: CSVRTFGTSGSYNEQFF.

The rearrangement links TRBV5-1 to TRBJ1-4; D is uncertain. This CDR3 has 16 residues. Germline V lookup: CDR1 SGHRS, CDR2 YFSETQ. Trimming took off 1 base at V and 5 bases at J, with 15 bases between the two ends. The CDR3 protein is CASSLSFQAPNEKLFF. CDR3 bases: TGCGCCAGCAGCTTGTCTTTCCAGGCCCCAAATGAAAAACTGTTTTTT.